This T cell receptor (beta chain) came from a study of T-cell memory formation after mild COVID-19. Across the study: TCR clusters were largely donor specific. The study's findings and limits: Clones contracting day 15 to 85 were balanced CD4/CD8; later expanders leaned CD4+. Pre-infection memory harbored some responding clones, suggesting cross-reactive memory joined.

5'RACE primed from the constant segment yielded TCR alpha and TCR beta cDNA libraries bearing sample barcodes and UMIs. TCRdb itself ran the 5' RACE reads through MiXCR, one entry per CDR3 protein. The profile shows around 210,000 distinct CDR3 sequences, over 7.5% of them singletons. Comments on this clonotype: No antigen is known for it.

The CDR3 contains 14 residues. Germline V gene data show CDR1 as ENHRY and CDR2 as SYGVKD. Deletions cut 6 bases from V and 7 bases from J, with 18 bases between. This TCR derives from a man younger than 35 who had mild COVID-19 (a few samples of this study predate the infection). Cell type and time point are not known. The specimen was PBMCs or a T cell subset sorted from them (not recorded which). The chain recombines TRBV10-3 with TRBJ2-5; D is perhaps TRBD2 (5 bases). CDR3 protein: CAISPDKAAGTQYF. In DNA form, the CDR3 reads TGTGCCATCAGCCCTGACAAGGCGGCGGGGACCCAGTACTTC.